This T cell receptor (beta chain) was found in a study of blood T cells in healthy people across ages. As regards this clonotype: Its cognate antigen is unknown.

Through a sample-barcoded 5' primer and a J-beta primer mix, a second PCR was run for 7 to 11 cycles. One entry per CDR3 protein results from TCRdb running MiXCR on the 5' RACE reads. The profile shows under 1,100,000 distinct CDR3 sequences, 20% to 25% of them singletons. Findings and limits, study-wide: Both naive CD4+ cell counts and diversity were greater in long-lived donors than in aged donors.

These records were also assigned to another study, of T cells of mothers and their children.

This TCR came from a girl aged 2 to 9 in good health. The sequenced sample consisted of blood.

The CDR3 sequence is CASSFDVTSTDTQYF. CDR3 nucleotides: TGTGCCAGCAGCTTTGACGTGACCTCCACAGATACGCAGTATTTT. The J gene is TRBJ2-3, the V gene TRBV7-2; the D is unclear. V lost 3 bases to trimming and J lost 2 bases, with 12 bases between them. This CDR3 spans 15 amino acids. Germline values: CDR1 SGHTA, CDR2 FQGNSA.